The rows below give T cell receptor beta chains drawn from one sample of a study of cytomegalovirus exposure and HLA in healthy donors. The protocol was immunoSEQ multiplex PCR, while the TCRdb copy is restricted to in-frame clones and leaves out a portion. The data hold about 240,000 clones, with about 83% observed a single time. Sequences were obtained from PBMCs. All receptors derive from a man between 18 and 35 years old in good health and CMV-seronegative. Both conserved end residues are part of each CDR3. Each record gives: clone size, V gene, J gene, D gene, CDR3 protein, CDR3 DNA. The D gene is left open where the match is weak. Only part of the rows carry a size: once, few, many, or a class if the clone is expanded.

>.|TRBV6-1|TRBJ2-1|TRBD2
CASSQSGVSYNEQFF
TGTGCCAGCAGCCAAAGCGGGGTCTCCTACAATGAGCAGTTCTTC
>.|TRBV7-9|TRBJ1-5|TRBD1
CASSPGTVNQPQHF
TGTGCCAGCAGCCCCGGGACAGTCAATCAGCCCCAGCATTTT
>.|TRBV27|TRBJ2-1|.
CASSSRAVWNEQFF
TGTGCCAGCAGTTCCAGGGCGGTTTGGAATGAGCAGTTCTTC
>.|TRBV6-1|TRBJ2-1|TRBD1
CASRGTAYNEQFF
TGTGCCAGCAGGGGGACAGCCTACAATGAGCAGTTCTTC
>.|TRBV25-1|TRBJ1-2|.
CASSESGVGYTF
TGTGCCAGCAGTGAATCCGGGGTTGGCTACACCTTC
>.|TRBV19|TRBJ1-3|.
CASSIPGNTIYF
TGTGCCAGTAGTATACCCGGGAACACCATATATTTT
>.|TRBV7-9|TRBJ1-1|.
CASLGNTEAFF
TGTGCCAGTCTAGGGAACACTGAAGCTTTCTTT
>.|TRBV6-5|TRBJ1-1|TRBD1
CASSFSTGVNTEAFF
TGTGCCAGCAGTTTTTCCACAGGGGTCAACACTGAAGCTTTCTTT
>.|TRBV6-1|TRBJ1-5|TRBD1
CASTPGGQPQHF
TGTGCCAGCACCCCAGGGGGACAGCCCCAGCATTTT
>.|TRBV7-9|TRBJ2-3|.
CASSPVGGLTDTQYF
TGTGCCAGCAGCCCCGTGGGGGGACTCACAGATACGCAGTATTTT
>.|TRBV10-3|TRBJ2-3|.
CAISASTDTQYF
TGTGCCATCAGTGCTAGCACAGATACGCAGTATTTT
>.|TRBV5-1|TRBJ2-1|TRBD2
CASSVSGGVYNEQFF
TGCGCCAGCAGCGTTAGCGGGGGGGTATACAATGAGCAGTTCTTC
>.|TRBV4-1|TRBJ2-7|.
CASSPIEGSSYEQYF
TGCGCCAGCAGCCCAATCGAGGGCAGCTCCTACGAGCAGTACTTC
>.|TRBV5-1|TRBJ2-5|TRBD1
CASSKDRGRETGQETQYF
TGCGCCAGCAGCAAAGACAGGGGGCGCGAGACGGGCCAAGAGACCCAGTACTTC
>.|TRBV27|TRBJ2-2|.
CAITDRITGELFF
TGTGCCATAACGGACAGAATCACCGGGGAGCTGTTTTTT
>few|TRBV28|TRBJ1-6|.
CASSAQGKSNSPLHF
TGTGCCAGCAGTGCCCAGGGGAAAAGTAATTCACCCCTCCACTTT
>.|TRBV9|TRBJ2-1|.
CASSVEGQGRSYNEQFF
TGTGCCAGCAGCGTAGAAGGCCAGGGCAGATCCTACAATGAGCAGTTCTTC
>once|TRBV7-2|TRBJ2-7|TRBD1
CASSASGGPYEQYF
TGTGCCAGCAGCGCATCAGGGGGTCCTTACGAGCAGTACTTC
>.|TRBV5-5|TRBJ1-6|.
CASSFFSGSYNSPLHF
TGTGCCAGCAGCTTTTTTTCGGGCTCCTATAATTCACCCCTCCACTTT
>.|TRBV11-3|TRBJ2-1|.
CASSPGTPYNEQFF
TGTGCCAGCAGCCCCGGGACTCCCTACAATGAGCAGTTCTTC
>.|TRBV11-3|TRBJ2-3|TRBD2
CASSPGTSGGTDTQYF
TGTGCCAGCAGCCCCGGGACTAGCGGGGGCACAGATACGCAGTATTTT
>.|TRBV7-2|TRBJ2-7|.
CASSFTGYEQYF
TGTGCCAGCAGCTTCACAGGGTACGAGCAGTACTTC
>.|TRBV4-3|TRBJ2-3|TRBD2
CASSQVASGSKDTQYF
TGCGCCAGCAGCCAAGTGGCTAGCGGGAGTAAAGATACGCAGTATTTT
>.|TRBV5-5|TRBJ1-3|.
CASSWSDSGNTIYF
TGTGCCAGCAGCTGGAGTGACTCTGGAAACACCATATATTTT
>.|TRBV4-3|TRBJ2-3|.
CASSQGTGLPTDTQYF
TGCGCCAGCAGCCAAGGTACGGGACTCCCCACAGATACGCAGTATTTT
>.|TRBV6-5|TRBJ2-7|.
CASRTDGVSSYEQYF
TGTGCCAGCAGAACGGACGGGGTGAGCTCCTACGAGCAGTACTTC
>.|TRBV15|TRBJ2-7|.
CATSRGYGPDYEQYF
TGTGCCACCAGCAGAGGGTATGGGCCAGATTACGAGCAGTACTTC
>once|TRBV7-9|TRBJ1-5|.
CASSLDGSNQPQHF
TGTGCCAGCAGCTTAGATGGCAGCAATCAGCCCCAGCATTTT
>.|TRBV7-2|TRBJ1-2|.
CASSFDRLTNYGYTF
TGTGCCAGCAGCTTCGACAGACTTACTAACTATGGCTACACCTTC
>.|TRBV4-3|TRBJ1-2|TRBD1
CASSQDRTGTGPYGYTF
TGCGCCAGCAGCCAAGATAGGACCGGGACAGGGCCTTATGGCTACACCTTC
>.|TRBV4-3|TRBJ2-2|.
CASSHGRGGSTGELFF
TGCGCCAGCAGCCACGGGAGAGGGGGCAGCACCGGGGAGCTGTTTTTT
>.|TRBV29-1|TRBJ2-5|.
CSVGAGQETQYF
TGCAGCGTTGGGGCGGGTCAAGAGACCCAGTACTTC
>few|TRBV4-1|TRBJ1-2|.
CASSATDGGGMYGYTF
TGCGCCAGCAGCGCAACGGACGGAGGCGGGATGTATGGCTACACCTTC
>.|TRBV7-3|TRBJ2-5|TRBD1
CASSFIRGRVEETQHF
TGTGCCAGCAGTTTCATAAGGGGGCGGGTGGAAGAGACCCAGCACTTC
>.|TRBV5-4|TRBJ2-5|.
CASSPIDSQETQYF
TGTGCCAGCAGTCCTATCGATAGTCAAGAGACCCAGTACTTC
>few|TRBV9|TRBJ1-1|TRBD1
CASSVTGANTEAFF
TGTGCCAGCAGCGTAACAGGGGCGAACACTGAAGCTTTCTTT
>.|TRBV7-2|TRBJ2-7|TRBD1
CASSLGQGAFEQYF
TGTGCCAGCAGCTTAGGACAGGGGGCTTTTGAGCAGTACTTC
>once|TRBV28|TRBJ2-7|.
CASSLSAPGAEQYF
TGTGCCAGCAGTTTATCGGCCCCTGGGGCCGAGCAGTACTTC
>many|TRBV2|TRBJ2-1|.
CASRIEGGNEQFF
TGTGCCAGCAGGATAGAAGGAGGCAATGAGCAGTTCTTC
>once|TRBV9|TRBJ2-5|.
CASSVGQDKVTQYF
TGTGCCAGCAGCGTAGGCCAGGACAAGGTGACCCAGTACTTC
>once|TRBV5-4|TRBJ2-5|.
CASSLKGGQETQYF
TGTGCCAGCAGCTTGAAAGGAGGACAAGAGACCCAGTACTTC